What follows are 8 T cell receptor beta chains derived from one specimen sequenced in a study of T cell responses to AZD1222 COVID-19 vaccine. The table came from immunoSEQ multiplex PCR; TCRdb's copy has only in-frame clones and leaves some out. The top ten hold around 4.7% of the sample, which has 120,000 to 150,000 clones, about 89% seen once. Here the sequenced sample was peripheral blood, taken on day 0 of AZD1222 vaccination. Receptors originate from an adult in good health.

V usage is TRBV6-5 and J usage is TRBJ1-2; D might be TRBD1 (5 bases). Germline assignment: CDR1 MNHEY and CDR2 SVGAGI. The CDR3 is made up of 11 amino acids. The CDR3 sequence is CAIFGGYGYTF. CDR3 nucleotide sequence: TGTGCTATCTTTGGGGGCTATGGCTACACCTTC.

The rearrangement joins TRBV7-9 to TRBJ2-3; D perhaps matches TRBD2 (6 bases). With 5 bases removed from V and 7 bases from J, the gap between germline ends came to 19 bases. CDR3 size: 15 residues. Germline values: CDR1 SEHNR, CDR2 FQNEAQ (reference sequence). The CDR3 DNA reads as TGTGCCAGCAGCCCACCCCCGCGACTAGGGAATACGCAGTATTTT. It is translated as CASSPPPRLGNTQYF.

The CDR3 spells CASSLEGGSATGELFF. CDR3 nucleotides: TGTGCCAGCAGCCTCGAGGGGGGGAGCGCCACCGGGGAGCTGTTTTTT. V usage is TRBV4-2 and J usage is TRBJ2-2; tentatively, D is TRBD2 (7 bases). V was trimmed by 4 bases and J by 4 bases, leaving 16 bases between them. The germline gives CDR1 LGHNA, CDR2 YNFKEQ. The CDR3 has 16 amino acids.

CDR3 DNA: TGTGCCAGCAGTCCACCCGGGAAGAACTATGGCTACACCTTC. Translating gives CASSPPGKNYGYTF. The V and J genes are TRBV28 and TRBJ1-2; D is undetermined. The CDR3 is made up of 14 amino acids. V gave up 5 bases and J gave up 2 bases, with 12 bases separating them. Germline CDR1 is MDHEN and CDR2 is SYDVKM.

The chain couples TRBV5-1 to TRBJ2-3, with D possibly TRBD1 on 6 matching bases. V lost 3 bases, J lost 4 bases, and 15 bases lay in between. CDR1 and CDR2 (germline): SGHRS, YFSETQ. This CDR3 has 15 amino acids. CDR3 DNA: TGCGCCAGCAGCTGGGCGGACAGCCGCGCAGATACGCAGTATTTT. Translation gives CASSWADSRADTQYF.

The rearrangement joins TRBV10-3 to TRBJ1-1; D unclear. The CDR3 length is 14 residues. Germline V CDR1 and CDR2: ENHRY, SYGVKD. V lost 3 bases, J lost 0 bases, and 8 bases lay in between. The CDR3 protein is CAISEAGVNTEAFF. The CDR3 DNA follows: TGTGCCATCAGTGAAGCAGGAGTGAACACTGAAGCTTTCTTT.

The rearrangement joins TRBV19 to TRBJ1-5; D gene ambiguous. The CDR3 runs to 15 residues. CDR1 is LNHDA, CDR2 SQIVND, per germline (reference sequence). Trimming took 8 bases from V and 0 from J, leaving 14 bases between them. Here the CDR3 DNA reads TGTGCCAGTGGTCGGGAAAGAGCTAGCAATCAGCCCCAGCATTTT. Its translation is CASGRERASNQPQHF. The whole variable domain, remainder taken from reference TRBV19 and TRBJ1-5, is DGGITQSPKYLFRKEGQNVTLSCEQNLNHDAMYWYRQDPGQGLRLIYYSQIVNDFQKGDIAEGYSVSREKKESFPLTVTSAQKNPTAFYLCASGRERASNQPQHFGDGTRLSIL.

This rearrangement joins TRBV6-5 to TRBJ1-4; weak D call: TRBD1 (6 bases). V gave up 5 bases and J gave up 4 bases, with 14 bases separating them. This CDR3 is built from 15 residues. The V gene's germline CDR1 is MNHEY and CDR2 SVGAGI. The CDR3 is CASSRTRGGNEKLFF. The DNA of the CDR3 is TGTGCCAGCAGTCGAACAAGGGGGGGTAATGAAAAACTGTTTTTT.